The sequence of this T cell receptor (beta chain) was determined in a study of shared clonotypes between healthy human individuals. Several immunoSEQ 96-well plates shared each subset's DNA, each plate a replicate. Sequencing was performed with immunoSEQ multiplex PCR; in TCRdb, only in-frame clones are kept and a portion is missing. The sample includes some 1,400,000 clones, approximately 97% of them seen just once. V was shortened by 2 bases and J by 9 bases, with 14 bases between the two germline ends. Germline assignment: CDR1 SNHLY and CDR2 FYNNEI. The CDR3 length is 14 residues. The sequence derives from a young man in good health. Sequences were obtained from naive CD4+ T cells sorted from blood. Noted subset: CD45RA+ positively selected. This chain links TRBV2 with TRBJ1-5, with a weak D call TRBD1 (5 bases). CDR3 in amino acids: CASSERWGGGPQHF. CDR3 DNA sequence: TGTGCCAGCAGTGAACGCTGGGGGGGAGGGCCCCAGCATTTT.